This paragraph covers one T cell receptor (beta chain) sequence. Its antigen is currently not known. No base qualities exist here, and no much larger clone lies one base off it. Taken with the paper, the label for treatment or condition translates to: allogeneic hematopoietic cell transplantation with graft depleted of TCRalphabeta T cells and CD19 B cells. The transplant recipients were children given TCRalphabeta/CD19-depleted allogeneic hematopoietic cell grafts. These data are taken from a study of T-cell reconstitution after alpha-beta-depleted transplantation in children (dated by TCRdb to about 2016). The study in broad terms: T-cell immune reconstitution after TCRalphabeta/CD19-depleted allogeneic hematopoietic cell transplantation in children was quantitatively tracked in the study by means of TCR repertoire profiling. What the study reported, not specific to this receptor: The apparently early alphabetaT-cell count recovery about two months after transplant was reportedly dependent on only several hundred rapidly expanded clones derived from non-depleted graft cells. In some patients, high TCRbeta diversity at day 60 was attributed to recipient T cells and intrathymic progenitors that had survived conditioning. The frequencies of hyperexpanded clones fell over the following months, and after one year, T-cell counts and TCRbeta diversity were mostly attributed to newly produced T cells.

CDR1 and CDR2 are read off the germline V gene as SGHTA and FQGNSA. Including the terminal cysteine and phenylalanine, the CDR3 comprises 13 residues. The entry retains the CDR3 DNA only, 39 bases that are in frame from base 1. The trim is 0 bases for V and 4 bases for J, with a gap of 6 bases between the germline ends. The library was generated by PCR. Sequencing was performed on an Illumina HiSeq 2500. To normalize quantification of the TCRbeta repertoire, the TCR libraries were built with molecular barcoding that relied on unique molecular identifiers. In TCRdb, the public reads were trimmed at Q25 with fastp and aligned with MiXCR, with productive beta chains retained. Each entry merges the rows of one CDR3 protein and shows their most common DNA and genes. Present in this sample are approximately 250,000 distinct CDR3 sequences, 20% to 30% of which were seen just once. Of the sample, over 2.5% is held by the ten largest clones.

This clonotype originated in a girl aged 2-9 years with Fanconi anemia, due to receive a stem cell transplant. The chain links TRBV7-2 with TRBJ2-5, with the D gene not clear enough to name. The sample here was PBMCs, taken before TCRalphabeta/CD19-depleted stem cell transplant. The DNA is as follows: TGTGCCAGCAGCTTAGCGCCGGTAGAGACCCAGTACTTC. Translated, this gives CASSLAPVETQYF.